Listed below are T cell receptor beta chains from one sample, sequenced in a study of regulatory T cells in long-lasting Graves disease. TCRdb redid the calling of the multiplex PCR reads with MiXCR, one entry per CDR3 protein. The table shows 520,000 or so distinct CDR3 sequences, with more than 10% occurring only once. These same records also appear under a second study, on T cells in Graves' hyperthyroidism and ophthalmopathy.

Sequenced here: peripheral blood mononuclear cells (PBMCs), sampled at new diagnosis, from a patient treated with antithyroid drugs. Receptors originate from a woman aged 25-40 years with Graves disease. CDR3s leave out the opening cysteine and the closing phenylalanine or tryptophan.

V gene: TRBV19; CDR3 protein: ASSIDVRTSGSTDTQY
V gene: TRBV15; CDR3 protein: ATSRDLGGGKKEKLF
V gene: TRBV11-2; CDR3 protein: ASSFAGETQY
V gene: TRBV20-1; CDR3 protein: SALSLDSGSYNEQF
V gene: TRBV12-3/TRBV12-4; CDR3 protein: ASSLDMNSYEQY
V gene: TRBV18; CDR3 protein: ASSPGHLRETQY
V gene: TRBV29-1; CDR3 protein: SVAFETYEQY
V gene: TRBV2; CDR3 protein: ASNLRERDYLLAGVGYQETQY
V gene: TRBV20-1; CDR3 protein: SARRPGLLDTQY
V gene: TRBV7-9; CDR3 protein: ASSLALGGPSDNEQF
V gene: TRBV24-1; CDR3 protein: ATSDPRTGNNEQF
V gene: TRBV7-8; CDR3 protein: ASSTRGGQGWNEQF
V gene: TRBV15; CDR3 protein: ATSRDPPGGPKNIQY
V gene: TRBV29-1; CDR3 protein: SVLEGNQPQH
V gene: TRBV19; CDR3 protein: ASSATLTLAKNIQY
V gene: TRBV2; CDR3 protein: ASSEASSHNEQF
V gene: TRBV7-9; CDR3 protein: ASSFSRSAYEQY